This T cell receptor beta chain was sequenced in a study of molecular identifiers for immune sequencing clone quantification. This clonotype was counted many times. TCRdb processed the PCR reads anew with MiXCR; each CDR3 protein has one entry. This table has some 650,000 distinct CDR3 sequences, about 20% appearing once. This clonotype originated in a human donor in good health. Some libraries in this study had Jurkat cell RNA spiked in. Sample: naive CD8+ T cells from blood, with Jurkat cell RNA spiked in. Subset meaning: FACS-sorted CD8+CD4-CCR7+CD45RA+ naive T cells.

CDR3 bases: TGTGCCAGCAGCCCGGAGAAGACGGTCTCCTACGAGCAGTACTTC. This sequence encodes CASSPEKTVSYEQYF. V and J are TRBV7-9 and TRBJ2-7; D uncertain. CDR1 is SEHNR, CDR2 FQNEAQ, per germline (reference sequence). The CDR3 sequence is 15 residues long. Deletions cut 5 bases from V and 0 bases from J, with 14 bases between.